Sequencing of this T cell receptor beta chain was carried out in a study of T-cell memory formation after mild COVID-19. Study-level background: TCR clusters were mostly confined to one donor each.

The germline CDR1 and CDR2 sequences are SQVTM and ANQGSEA. The ends were cut back, 6 bases at V and 10 bases at J, with 10 bases in the middle. The CDR3 runs to 10 residues. This clonotype came up a few times. What it binds is unknown. Whole-study findings and limits: Pre-infection memory contained some responding clones, which suggested that cross-reactive memory had joined. Mostly located in CM and EM were contracting CD4+ clones, with contracting CD8+ clones located in EMRA.

5'RACE, which relied on constant-segment primers, yielded TCR alpha and TCR beta cDNA libraries carrying sample barcodes and UMIs. TCRdb used MiXCR to reprocess the 5' RACE reads, holding one entry per CDR3 protein. The sample carries about 400,000 distinct CDR3 sequences, 23% recorded once. The sample consisted of PBMCs or a T cell subset sorted from them (not recorded which). The chain uses TRBV29-1 and TRBJ2-1; D is possibly TRBD2 (6 bases). The clonotype comes from an adult woman who had mild COVID-19 (a few samples of this study predate the infection). Cell type and time point are not known. CDR3 loop: CSVQSGEQFF. The CDR3 region has the DNA TGCAGCGTACAGAGCGGGGAGCAGTTCTTC.